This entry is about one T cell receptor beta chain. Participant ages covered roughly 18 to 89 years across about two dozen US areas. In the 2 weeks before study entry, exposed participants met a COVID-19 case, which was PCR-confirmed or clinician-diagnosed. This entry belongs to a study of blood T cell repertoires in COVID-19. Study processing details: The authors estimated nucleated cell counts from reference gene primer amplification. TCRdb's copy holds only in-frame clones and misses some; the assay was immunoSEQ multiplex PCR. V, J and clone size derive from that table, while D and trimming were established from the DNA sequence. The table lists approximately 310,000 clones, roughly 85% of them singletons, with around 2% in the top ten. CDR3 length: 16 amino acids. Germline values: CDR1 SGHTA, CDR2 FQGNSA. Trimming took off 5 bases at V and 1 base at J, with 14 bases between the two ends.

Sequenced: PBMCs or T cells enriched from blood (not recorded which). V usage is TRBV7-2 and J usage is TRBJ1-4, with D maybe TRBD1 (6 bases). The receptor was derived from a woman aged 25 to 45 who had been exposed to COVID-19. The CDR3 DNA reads TGTGCCAGCAGCGTAGGGGGGGACGGAACTAATGAAAAACTGTTTTTT. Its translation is CASSVGGDGTNEKLFF.